This TCR beta chain was sequenced during a study of blood T cell repertoires in COVID-19. Here immunoSEQ multiplex PCR was the method, and the copy in TCRdb shows in-frame clones only, minus some. The sample lists some 320,000 clones, approximately 87% occurring once. The germline V gene has CDR1 SGHKS and CDR2 YYEKEE (reference sequence). V lost 4 bases, J lost 0 bases, and 16 bases stayed unmatched. This CDR3 has 19 residues. This study enrolled people aged roughly 18 to 100 from around 26 US geographic areas. The J gene is TRBJ1-5, the V gene TRBV5-5, with 7 positions matching TRBD1. This TCR was recovered from a woman aged 25-40 years who had recovered from COVID-19. Sequencing was performed on PBMCs or T cells enriched from blood (not recorded which). This CDR3 reads CASSAFRDRRTFSNQPQHF. The CDR3 DNA is TGTGCCAGCAGCGCCTTCCGGGACAGAAGAACCTTTAGCAATCAGCCCCAGCATTTT. Complete variable domain (other parts from reference TRBV5-5 and TRBJ1-5): DAGVTQSPTHLIKTRGQQVTLRCSPISGHKSVSWYQQVLGQGPQFIFQYYEKEERGRGNFPDRFSARQFPNYSSELNVNALLLGDSALYLCASSAFRDRRTFSNQPQHFGDGTRLSIL.